What follows are 13 T cell receptor beta chains derived from one specimen sequenced in a study of cytomegalovirus exposure and HLA in healthy donors. It was with 60 Vbeta and 13 Jbeta primers that the PCR ran. Clones were read by immunoSEQ multiplex PCR, and TCRdb kept only the in-frame ones, dropping some. Of approximately 150,000 clones in the sample, around 80% were seen once. The sequencing input was PBMCs. These receptors were taken from a woman between 35 and 50 years old in good health and CMV-seronegative.

J is TRBJ1-6 and V is TRBV27; 7 bases align to TRBD1. The ends lost 7 bases at V and 5 bases at J; junction bases unmatched: 8. The CDR3 spans 15 residues. Per the germline V gene, CDR1 is MNHEY and CDR2 is SMNVEV (reference sequence). The CDR3 here is CASTKGGGNNSPLHF. In DNA form, the CDR3 reads TGTGCCAGCACCAAAGGGGGCGGGAATAATTCACCCCTCCACTTT.

This chain joins TRBV27 and TRBJ2-3; TRBD1 agrees at 7 bases. There are 15 residues in the CDR3. With 5 bases clipped from V and 2 bases from J, the junction kept 7 bases outside the gene matches. Germline loops: CDR1 MNHEY, CDR2 SMNVEV (reference sequence). The chain's CDR3 is CASSTYRGNTDTQYF. DNA for the CDR3: TGTGCCAGCAGTACGTACAGGGGAAACACAGATACGCAGTATTTT.

This clone was detected a few times. The V and J genes are TRBV2 and TRBJ1-4, with TRBD1 as a possible D gene (5 bases). The CDR3 spans 13 residues. Germline lookup yields CDR1 SNHLY and CDR2 FYNNEI. V lost 11 bases to trimming and J lost 1 base, with 11 bases between them. This CDR3 is CAGRRGTNEKLFF. CDR3 nucleotides: TGTGCCGGAAGGAGGGGAACTAATGAAAAACTGTTTTTT.

The rearrangement joins TRBV25-1 to TRBJ2-1, with D maybe TRBD1 (6 bases). The CDR3 is 15 residues long. V was shortened by 2 bases and J by 9 bases, with 17 bases between the two germline ends. Germline CDR1 reads MGHDK; CDR2 reads SYGVNS. Here the CDR3 DNA reads TGTGCCAGCAGTGAAACCAGGGGTTATATTAGTGAGCAGTTCTTC. This translates into CASSETRGYISEQFF.

The rearrangement uses TRBV27 and TRBJ2-3, with D hard to call. The CDR3 consists of 13 residues. Trimming left V 9 bases short and J 0 bases short, with 10 bases between. Germline CDR1 is MNHEY and CDR2 is SMNVEV (reference sequence). This CDR3 reads CASNPESTDTQYF. CDR3 in DNA: TGTGCCAGTAACCCCGAGAGCACAGATACGCAGTATTTT.

In its sample, this clone was seen once. The V and J genes are TRBV25-1 and TRBJ1-4, with no clear D. In germline, CDR1 is MGHDK, CDR2 SYGVNS. Trimming shortened V by 8 bases and J by 8 bases, and 15 bases separated the two germline ends. The CDR3 is made up of 13 amino acids. This CDR3 reads CASRDPSREKLFF. CDR3 bases: TGTGCCAGCCGCGACCCCTCGAGGGAAAAACTGTTTTTT. Supplemented by reference TRBV25-1 and TRBJ1-4, the full variable domain reads EADIYQTPRYLVIGTGKKITLECSQTMGHDKMYWYQQDPGMELHLIHYSYGVNSTEKGDLSSESTVSRIRTEHFPLTLESARPSHTSQYLCASRDPSREKLFFGSGTQLSVL.

The chain carries TRBV28 and TRBJ2-1; D is possibly TRBD1 (6 bases). The CDR3 runs to 14 residues. Germline V gene data show CDR1 as MDHEN and CDR2 as SYDVKM. V lost 6 bases and J lost 8, with 17 bases in between. For the CDR3, the DNA is TGTGCCAGCAGCTCCACAGGGTTTGCGGATGAGCAGTTCTTC. Translation gives CASSSTGFADEQFF.

Note on this clone: The junction shows a germline mismatch at one end, possibly a read error. The chain carries TRBV6-1 and TRBJ1-2; possible D gene TRBD1, 5 bases. The CDR3 spans 16 residues. Per germline, CDR1 MNHNS and CDR2 SASEGT. CDR3 residues: CASSEGGAAPNYGYTF. The DNA of the CDR3 is TGTGCCAGCAGCGAAGGTGGGGCAGCCCCTAACTATGGCTACACCTTC.

V is TRBV6-5 and J is TRBJ2-3, with D hard to call. Trimming cost V 0 bases and J 0 bases, with 7 bases left between them. CDR3 length equals 15 residues. Germline V gene sequence: CDR1 MNHEY, CDR2 SVGAGI. CDR3 protein: CASSYSGGSTDTQYF. In DNA, the CDR3 is TGTGCCAGCAGTTACTCCGGCGGAAGCACAGATACGCAGTATTTT.

V gene TRBV7-6 combines with J gene TRBJ2-5, with 8 positions matching TRBD1. This CDR3 spans 15 amino acids. The V gene end was trimmed by 5 bases and the J gene end by 3 bases; junction bases not matched to a gene: 8. CDR1 SGHVS and CDR2 FNYEAQ come from the germline V gene. For the CDR3, the DNA is TGTGCCAGCAGCCGTCCCAGGGGGCGGGAAGAGACCCAGTACTTC. It specifies CASSRPRGREETQYF.

In nucleotides, the CDR3 is TGTGCCAGCAGCCTTCGCGGTGACAGAAACACTGAAGCTTTCTTT. This gives the protein CASSLRGDRNTEAFF. The J gene is TRBJ1-1, the V gene TRBV11-3; D might be TRBD1 (5 bases). Germline CDR1 is SGHNT and CDR2 is YENEEA. The CDR3 has 15 residues. The V end lost 5 bases, the J end lost 2 bases, and 15 bases lay between the germline ends.

The J gene is TRBJ2-3, the V gene TRBV5-1, with 7 bases that match TRBD1. The CDR3 runs 16 residues. CDR1 and CDR2 from the germline V gene are SGHRS and YFSETQ. V trimming: 5 bases; J trimming: 2 bases; junction bases outside the gene matches: 11. The CDR3: CASRATGDASTDTQYF. The CDR3 nucleotides are TGCGCCAGCAGGGCTACAGGGGACGCTTCCACAGATACGCAGTATTTT. Full variable domain (missing parts from reference TRBV5-1 and TRBJ2-3): KAGVTQTPRYLIKTRGQQVTLSCSPISGHRSVSWYQQTPGQGLQFLFEYFSETQRNKGNFPGRFSGRQFSNSRSEMNVSTLELGDSALYLCASRATGDASTDTQYFGPGTRLTVL.

J is TRBJ2-5 and V is TRBV4-2; 9 nucleotides agree with TRBD2. The DNA end is a closer match to TRBJ2-7, so the J assignment may be wrong. Germline V gives CDR1 LGHNA, CDR2 YNFKEQ. This CDR3 contains 15 residues. The CDR3 sequence: CASSQSSGNSYEQYF. In DNA, the CDR3 is TGTGCCAGCAGCCAATCTAGCGGGAACTCCTACGAGCAGTACTTC.